This is a list of T cell receptor beta chains from one sample in a study of long-term antiretroviral therapy in people with HIV. Sequencing used immunoSEQ multiplex PCR; TCRdb keeps in-frame clones, though not all of them. The sample records some 33,000 clones, 82% being singletons. The source was unsorted PBMCs, collected 0.6 years after starting antiretroviral therapy. The receptors stem from a man aged 18 to 30 with HIV. Both conserved end residues are part of each CDR3. Each record gives: J gene, clone size, V gene, D gene, CDR3 DNA, CDR3 protein. D genes are given only for firm matches. Expanded clones get a size class; other rows say once, few or many, or leave the size out.

j_call: TRBJ2-3; clone_size: .; v_call: TRBV4-1; d_call: .; cdr3_nt: TGCGCCAGCAGCCACCAGTGGCCCCACACAGATACGCAGTATTTT; cdr3_aa: CASSHQWPHTDTQYF
j_call: TRBJ2-7; clone_size: .; v_call: TRBV28; d_call: .; cdr3_nt: TGTGCCAGCAGCCACACCTACGAGCAGTACTTC; cdr3_aa: CASSHTYEQYF
j_call: TRBJ2-1; clone_size: .; v_call: TRBV5-5; d_call: .; cdr3_nt: TGTGCCAGCAGCTCGACTGGCTACAATGAGCAGTTCTTC; cdr3_aa: CASSSTGYNEQFF
j_call: TRBJ1-3; clone_size: .; v_call: TRBV28; d_call: .; cdr3_nt: TGTGCCAGCAGTGCCCCAGGACGGTTGGCTGGAAACACCATATATTTT; cdr3_aa: CASSAPGRLAGNTIYF
j_call: TRBJ1-1; clone_size: .; v_call: TRBV5-1; d_call: .; cdr3_nt: TGCGCCAGCAGCTTATCAGAGAACACTGAAGCTTTCTTT; cdr3_aa: CASSLSENTEAFF
j_call: TRBJ2-2; clone_size: .; v_call: TRBV27; d_call: .; cdr3_nt: TGTGCCAGCAGTTTAAGGGGTCTTCCACGAGATTCCGGGGAGCTGTTTTTT; cdr3_aa: CASSLRGLPRDSGELFF
j_call: TRBJ2-2; clone_size: once; v_call: TRBV6-4; d_call: .; cdr3_nt: TGTGCCAGCAGTGACTCCCGGCGGGAGAACACCGGGGAGCTGTTTTTT; cdr3_aa: CASSDSRRENTGELFF
j_call: TRBJ2-7; clone_size: once; v_call: TRBV5-1; d_call: TRBD2; cdr3_nt: TGCGCCAGCAGCTTGGCCGGGACTAGTTCCTACGAGCAGTACTTC; cdr3_aa: CASSLAGTSSYEQYF
j_call: TRBJ2-1; clone_size: .; v_call: TRBV2; d_call: .; cdr3_nt: TGTGCCAGTGGACTAAGCTCCTACAATGAGCAGTTCTTC; cdr3_aa: CASGLSSYNEQFF
j_call: TRBJ1-1; clone_size: .; v_call: TRBV18; d_call: .; cdr3_nt: TGTGCCAGCTCACCTCCAGGGCTCACTGAAGCTTTCTTT; cdr3_aa: CASSPPGLTEAFF
j_call: TRBJ1-1; clone_size: .; v_call: TRBV28; d_call: .; cdr3_nt: TGTGCCAGCAGAATCGGAAAGAACACTGAAGCTTTCTTT; cdr3_aa: CASRIGKNTEAFF
j_call: TRBJ2-7; clone_size: .; v_call: TRBV25-1; d_call: .; cdr3_nt: TGTGCCAGCAGTGAATCCCAGGGGGGGGCCTCCTACGAGCAGTACTTC; cdr3_aa: CASSESQGGASYEQYF
j_call: TRBJ2-5; clone_size: once; v_call: TRBV12-5; d_call: .; cdr3_nt: TGTGCTAGTGGTTTGACAGAAGAGACCCAGTACTTC; cdr3_aa: CASGLTEETQYF
j_call: TRBJ2-6; clone_size: .; v_call: TRBV15; d_call: .; cdr3_nt: TGTGCCACCAGCAGAGATTCTGGGGCCAACGTCCTGACTTTC; cdr3_aa: CATSRDSGANVLTF
j_call: TRBJ2-5; clone_size: .; v_call: TRBV10-2; d_call: .; cdr3_nt: TGCGCCAGCAGCCGACACCTTCAAGAGACCCAGTACTTC; cdr3_aa: CASSRHLQETQYF
j_call: TRBJ1-2; clone_size: .; v_call: TRBV15; d_call: TRBD1; cdr3_nt: TGTGCCACCAGCAGAGCAAGACACAGGGGGCGAAGCTATGGCTACACCTTC; cdr3_aa: CATSRARHRGRSYGYTF
j_call: TRBJ2-5; clone_size: .; v_call: TRBV10-3; d_call: .; cdr3_nt: TGTGCCATCAGGAGCCACCAACAAGAGACCCAGTACTTC; cdr3_aa: CAIRSHQQETQYF
j_call: TRBJ1-1; clone_size: .; v_call: TRBV2; d_call: .; cdr3_nt: TGTGCCAGCAGTACCACAGAGATGAACACTGAAGCTTTCTTT; cdr3_aa: CASSTTEMNTEAFF
j_call: TRBJ2-2; clone_size: once; v_call: TRBV15; d_call: .; cdr3_nt: TGTGCCACCAGCAGAGTTTACCCGACAGCGACGAACACCGGGGAGCTGTTTTTT; cdr3_aa: CATSRVYPTATNTGELFF
j_call: TRBJ1-5; clone_size: .; v_call: TRBV19; d_call: .; cdr3_nt: TGTGCCAGTATCCTGGGAGGGAATAGCAATCAGCCCCAGCATTTT; cdr3_aa: CASILGGNSNQPQHF
j_call: TRBJ2-7; clone_size: .; v_call: TRBV7-9; d_call: TRBD1; cdr3_nt: TGTGCCAGCAGCCCTGGACAGGGGCTCTACGAGCAGTACTTC; cdr3_aa: CASSPGQGLYEQYF
j_call: TRBJ1-5; clone_size: .; v_call: TRBV27; d_call: TRBD1; cdr3_nt: TGTGCCAGCAGTTCCATTTCTCTCCAGGGGGGAACTGGCAATCAGCCCCAGCATTTT; cdr3_aa: CASSSISLQGGTGNQPQHF
j_call: TRBJ1-2; clone_size: .; v_call: TRBV11-2; d_call: TRBD1; cdr3_nt: TGTGCCAGCAGCGGTACCGGGACAGGCCTTCCCTCCACCTTC; cdr3_aa: CASSGTGTGLPSTF
j_call: TRBJ1-4; clone_size: .; v_call: TRBV28; d_call: .; cdr3_nt: TGTGCCAGCAGGGCAACTAATGAAAAACTGTTTTTT; cdr3_aa: CASRATNEKLFF
j_call: TRBJ2-7; clone_size: once; v_call: TRBV9; d_call: TRBD2; cdr3_nt: TGTGCCAGCAGCAGGGGACTAGCGGGAGGCGAGCAGTACTTC; cdr3_aa: CASSRGLAGGEQYF
j_call: TRBJ2-3; clone_size: .; v_call: TRBV27; d_call: .; cdr3_nt: TGTGCCAGCAGTTTATCGATCGTCGCAGATACGCAGTATTTT; cdr3_aa: CASSLSIVADTQYF
j_call: TRBJ2-2; clone_size: .; v_call: TRBV4-3; d_call: TRBD2; cdr3_nt: TGCGCCAGCAGCCTGTGGCGGGAGGGCACCGGGGAGCTGTTTTTT; cdr3_aa: CASSLWREGTGELFF
j_call: TRBJ1-1; clone_size: .; v_call: TRBV27; d_call: TRBD1; cdr3_nt: TGTGCCAGCAGTCCCGGGACAGGCGAAGCTTTCTTT; cdr3_aa: CASSPGTGEAFF
j_call: TRBJ1-1; clone_size: .; v_call: TRBV11-3; d_call: .; cdr3_nt: TGTGCCAGCAGCTTACGAGGGGCTGGAACTGAAGCTTTCTTT; cdr3_aa: CASSLRGAGTEAFF
j_call: TRBJ1-2; clone_size: once; v_call: TRBV28; d_call: TRBD1; cdr3_nt: TGTGCCAGCAGTTTAGGGACAGGGGTCGTTTATGGCTACACCTTC; cdr3_aa: CASSLGTGVVYGYTF
j_call: TRBJ2-3; clone_size: .; v_call: TRBV7-8; d_call: TRBD2; cdr3_nt: TGTGCCAGCAGCTTAGCCATGATAGCGGGAAAAACAGATACGCAGTATTTT; cdr3_aa: CASSLAMIAGKTDTQYF
j_call: TRBJ2-6; clone_size: .; v_call: TRBV11-2; d_call: .; cdr3_nt: TGTGCCAGCAGCACAGGACCTTCGGGGGCCAACGTCCTGACTTTC; cdr3_aa: CASSTGPSGANVLTF
j_call: TRBJ1-1; clone_size: .; v_call: TRBV9; d_call: TRBD1; cdr3_nt: TGTGCCAGCAGCGTTGGCCCCCATGGACAGGGGAACACTGAAGCTTTCTTT; cdr3_aa: CASSVGPHGQGNTEAFF
j_call: TRBJ1-6; clone_size: .; v_call: TRBV5-1; d_call: .; cdr3_nt: TGCGCCAGCAGCTTCCGGACAGAGGGGTCACCCCTCCACTTT; cdr3_aa: CASSFRTEGSPLHF
j_call: TRBJ2-2; clone_size: .; v_call: TRBV29-1; d_call: TRBD2; cdr3_nt: TGCAGCGTCTTGACTAGCGGGAGTTCCGGGGAGCTGTTTTTT; cdr3_aa: CSVLTSGSSGELFF
j_call: TRBJ2-5; clone_size: .; v_call: TRBV28; d_call: TRBD2; cdr3_nt: TGTGCCAGCAGTTTCCAGCGGGGCCAAGAGACCCAGTACTTC; cdr3_aa: CASSFQRGQETQYF
j_call: TRBJ2-6; clone_size: .; v_call: TRBV7-2; d_call: .; cdr3_nt: TGTGCCAGCAGCACGGGCTCTGGGGCCAACGTCCTGACTTTC; cdr3_aa: CASSTGSGANVLTF
j_call: TRBJ1-5; clone_size: .; v_call: TRBV6-4; d_call: .; cdr3_nt: TGTGCCAGCAGTGACTCAGAGCCCCAGCATTTT; cdr3_aa: CASSDSEPQHF
j_call: TRBJ2-5; clone_size: .; v_call: TRBV6-5; d_call: .; cdr3_nt: TGTGCCAGCAGTTATAACTTGGCAGAGACCCAGTACTTC; cdr3_aa: CASSYNLAETQYF
j_call: TRBJ2-6; clone_size: .; v_call: TRBV7-8; d_call: TRBD1; cdr3_nt: TGTGCCAGCAGCTTAGCTAGACAGGGGGATGCCATTAGGGCCAACGTCCTGACTTTC; cdr3_aa: CASSLARQGDAIRANVLTF
j_call: TRBJ2-2; clone_size: once; v_call: TRBV9; d_call: .; cdr3_nt: TGTGCCAGCAGCGTAGTAGGACAGCCAAAGGTCGGGGAGCTGTTTTTT; cdr3_aa: CASSVVGQPKVGELFF
j_call: TRBJ2-1; clone_size: .; v_call: TRBV15; d_call: TRBD2; cdr3_nt: TGTGCCACCACTAGGGTAGGAGCGGGAGACAATGAGCAGTTCTTC; cdr3_aa: CATTRVGAGDNEQFF
j_call: TRBJ1-5; clone_size: .; v_call: TRBV6-5; d_call: TRBD1; cdr3_nt: TGTGCCAGCACCAACAGGGGTGGACAGCCCCAGCATTTT; cdr3_aa: CASTNRGGQPQHF
j_call: TRBJ2-7; clone_size: .; v_call: TRBV5-1; d_call: .; cdr3_nt: TGCGCCAGCAGCCTAGACCCAGTAGCCTACGAGCAGTACTTC; cdr3_aa: CASSLDPVAYEQYF
j_call: TRBJ2-2; clone_size: .; v_call: TRBV11-2; d_call: TRBD2; cdr3_nt: TGTGCCAGCAGCTTAGTCGCCGGGACTAGCGTGGCCGGGGAGCTGTTTTTT; cdr3_aa: CASSLVAGTSVAGELFF
j_call: TRBJ1-2; clone_size: .; v_call: TRBV28; d_call: .; cdr3_nt: TGTGCCAGCAGTTCTCTCCCATCTGGACCGGTAGGCTACACCTTC; cdr3_aa: CASSSLPSGPVGYTF
j_call: TRBJ2-1; clone_size: .; v_call: TRBV11-3; d_call: .; cdr3_nt: TGTGCCAGCAGCTTGAAACGCAATGAGCAGTTCTTC; cdr3_aa: CASSLKRNEQFF
j_call: TRBJ2-3; clone_size: once; v_call: TRBV5-6; d_call: TRBD2; cdr3_nt: TGTGCCAGCAGCTTGGTCGGACTAGCGGTTAGCACAGATACGCAGTATTTT; cdr3_aa: CASSLVGLAVSTDTQYF
j_call: TRBJ2-3; clone_size: .; v_call: TRBV5-6; d_call: .; cdr3_nt: TGTGCCAGCAGCTTGCTTCCCCGCACAGATACGCAGTATTTT; cdr3_aa: CASSLLPRTDTQYF
j_call: TRBJ1-1; clone_size: .; v_call: TRBV4-1; d_call: .; cdr3_nt: TGCGCCAGCAGCCAAGAAGCGAGGGTGACTGAAGCTTTCTTT; cdr3_aa: CASSQEARVTEAFF
j_call: TRBJ2-1; clone_size: .; v_call: TRBV19; d_call: TRBD2; cdr3_nt: TGTGCCAGTAGTATAGGGGGACTAGCGGGATTTCGAAATGAGCAGTTCTTC; cdr3_aa: CASSIGGLAGFRNEQFF
j_call: TRBJ1-2; clone_size: .; v_call: TRBV11-2; d_call: TRBD1; cdr3_nt: TGTGCCAGCAGCACATACAGGGGGCAATATGGCTACACCTTC; cdr3_aa: CASSTYRGQYGYTF
j_call: TRBJ2-3; clone_size: .; v_call: TRBV2; d_call: .; cdr3_nt: TGTGCCAGCAGCGGGGATGTTGCAGATACGCAGTATTTT; cdr3_aa: CASSGDVADTQYF
j_call: TRBJ2-4; clone_size: .; v_call: TRBV5-1; d_call: TRBD2; cdr3_nt: TGCGCCAGCAGCTTGGATTCGGGAGGTATTCAGTACTTC; cdr3_aa: CASSLDSGGIQYF
j_call: TRBJ2-1; clone_size: .; v_call: TRBV7-2; d_call: .; cdr3_nt: TGTGCCAGCAGCTTGGGAAGGGCTTGGAATGAGCAGTTCTTC; cdr3_aa: CASSLGRAWNEQFF
j_call: TRBJ1-2; clone_size: .; v_call: TRBV6-1; d_call: .; cdr3_nt: TGTGCCAGCAGTGAAAGGCGTGTTGATGGCTACACCTTC; cdr3_aa: CASSERRVDGYTF
j_call: TRBJ1-2; clone_size: .; v_call: TRBV19; d_call: TRBD1; cdr3_nt: TGTGCCAGTAGTTCGGGACAGAATTACAACTATGGCTACACCTTC; cdr3_aa: CASSSGQNYNYGYTF
j_call: TRBJ2-3; clone_size: .; v_call: TRBV6-6; d_call: TRBD1; cdr3_nt: TGTGCCAGCAGCAACACAGGGGGGTCCCCGAGCGAGCAGTATTTT; cdr3_aa: CASSNTGGSPSEQYF
j_call: TRBJ1-1; clone_size: .; v_call: TRBV7-9; d_call: .; cdr3_nt: TGTGCCAGCAGCTTATATGGGGTTGAAGCTTTCTTT; cdr3_aa: CASSLYGVEAFF
j_call: TRBJ2-3; clone_size: .; v_call: TRBV7-9; d_call: TRBD2; cdr3_nt: TGTGCCGGCACTTGGGGCGGGAGATCAGATACGCAGTATTTT; cdr3_aa: CAGTWGGRSDTQYF